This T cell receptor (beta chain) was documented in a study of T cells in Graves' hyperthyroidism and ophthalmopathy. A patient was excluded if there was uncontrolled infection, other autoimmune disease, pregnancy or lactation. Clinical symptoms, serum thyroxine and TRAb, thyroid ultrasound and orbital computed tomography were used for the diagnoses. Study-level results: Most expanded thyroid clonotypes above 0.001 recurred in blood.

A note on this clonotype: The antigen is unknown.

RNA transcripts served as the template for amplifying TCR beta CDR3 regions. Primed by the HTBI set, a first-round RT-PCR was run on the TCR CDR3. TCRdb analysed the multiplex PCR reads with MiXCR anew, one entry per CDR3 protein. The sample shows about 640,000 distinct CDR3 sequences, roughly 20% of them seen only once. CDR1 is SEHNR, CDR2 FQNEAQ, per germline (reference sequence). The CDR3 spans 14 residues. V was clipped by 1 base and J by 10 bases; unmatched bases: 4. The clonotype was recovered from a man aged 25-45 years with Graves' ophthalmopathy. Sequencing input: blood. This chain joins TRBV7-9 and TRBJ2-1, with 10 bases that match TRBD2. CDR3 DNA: TGTGCCAGCAGCTTAGACCAGCGGGAGGGGGAGCAGTTCTTC. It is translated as CASSLDQREGEQFF. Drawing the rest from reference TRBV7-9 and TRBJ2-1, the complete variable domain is DTGVSQNPRHKITKRGQNVTFRCDPISEHNRLYWYRQTLGQGPEFLTYFQNEAQLEKSRLLSDRFSAERPKGSFSTLEIQRTEQGDSAMYLCASSLDQREGEQFFGPGTRLTVL.